This note documents a single T cell receptor (beta chain) sequence. Its matching antigen is unknown. This entry belongs to a study of identical twins. Study results and caveats: Twins shared beta out-of-frame sequences in excess, but this excess was weaker. Compared with unrelated sharing, twin-shared out-of-frame alpha sequences had more low-probability sequences.

TCRdb reprocessed the 5' RACE reads with MiXCR, giving one entry per CDR3 protein. The data show approximately 890,000 distinct CDR3 sequences, 10% to 15% seen once. This CDR3 has 15 amino acids. In germline, CDR1 is SGHRS, CDR2 YFSETQ. V was cut by 0 bases and J by 1 base, with 8 bases left in between. Healthy Caucasians made up all donors. These data are also associated with another study on yellow fever vaccine responses in identical twins.

The sequenced material came from PBMCs. V gene TRBV5-1 combines with J gene TRBJ2-1; the D is unclear. The origin of this receptor is a woman aged 18-29 years in good health. The CDR3 DNA follows: TGCGCCAGCAGCTTGGCTCCTGAGTCCTACAATGAGCAGTTCTTC. Its translation is CASSLAPESYNEQFF.